The present T cell receptor beta chain was sequenced within a study of cytomegalovirus exposure and HLA in healthy donors. Study-wide findings and caveats: A later analysis found TCR association rates differed by HLA locus, highest for DRB1 and lowest for HLA-C.

The CDR3 length is 12 residues. Per germline, CDR1 SGHVS and CDR2 FNYEAQ. Trimming shortened V by 10 bases and J by 4 bases, and 10 bases separated the two germline ends. This clone came up once. The antigen remains undetermined. A multiplex PCR was run with 60 Vbeta primers and 13 Jbeta primers. The repertoire was sequenced with immunoSEQ multiplex PCR; TCRdb's copy has only in-frame clones and lacks some. The sample holds 140,000 or so clones, roughly 86% seen once. The sequence was collected from a woman aged 40 to 50 in good health and CMV-seronegative. The chain recombines TRBV7-6 with TRBJ2-2; weak D call: TRBD2 (5 bases). Sample: PBMCs. The CDR3 region has the DNA TGTGCCACCCAAGAGGGCACCGGGGAGCTGTTTTTT. This encodes CATQEGTGELFF.